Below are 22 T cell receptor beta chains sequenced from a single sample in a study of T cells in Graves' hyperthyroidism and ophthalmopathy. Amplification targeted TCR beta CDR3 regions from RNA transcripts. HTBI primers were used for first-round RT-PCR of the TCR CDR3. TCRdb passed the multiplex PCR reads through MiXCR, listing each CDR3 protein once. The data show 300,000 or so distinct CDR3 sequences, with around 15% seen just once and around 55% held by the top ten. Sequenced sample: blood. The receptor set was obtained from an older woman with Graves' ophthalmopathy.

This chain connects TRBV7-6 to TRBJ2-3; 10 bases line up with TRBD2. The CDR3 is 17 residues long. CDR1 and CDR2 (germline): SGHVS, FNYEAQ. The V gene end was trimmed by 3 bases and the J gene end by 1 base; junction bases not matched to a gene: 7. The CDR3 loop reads CASSFQLGLAGTDTQYF. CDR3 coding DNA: TGTGCCAGCAGCTTTCAACTAGGACTAGCGGGCACAGATACGCAGTATTTT.

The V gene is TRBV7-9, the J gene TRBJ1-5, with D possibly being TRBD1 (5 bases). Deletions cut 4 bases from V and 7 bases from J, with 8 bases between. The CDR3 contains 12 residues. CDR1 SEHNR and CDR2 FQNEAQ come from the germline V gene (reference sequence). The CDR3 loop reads CASSYGAQPQHF. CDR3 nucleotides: TGTGCCAGCAGCTATGGGGCGCAGCCCCAGCATTTT.

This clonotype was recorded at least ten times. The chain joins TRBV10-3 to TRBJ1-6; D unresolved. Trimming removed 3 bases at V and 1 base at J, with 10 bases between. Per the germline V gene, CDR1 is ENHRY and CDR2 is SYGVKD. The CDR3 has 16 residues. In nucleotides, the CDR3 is TGTGCCATCAGTGAAGTGCGGGGTTCCTATAATTCACCCCTCCACTTT. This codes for CAISEVRGSYNSPLHF.

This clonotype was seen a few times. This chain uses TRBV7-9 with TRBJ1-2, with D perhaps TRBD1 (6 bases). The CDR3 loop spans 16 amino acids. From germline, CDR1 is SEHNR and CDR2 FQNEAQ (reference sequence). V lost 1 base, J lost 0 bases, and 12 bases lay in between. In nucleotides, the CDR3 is TGTGCCAGCAGCTTAGTGGGACATTCCCCTAACTATGGCTACACCTTC. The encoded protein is CASSLVGHSPNYGYTF.

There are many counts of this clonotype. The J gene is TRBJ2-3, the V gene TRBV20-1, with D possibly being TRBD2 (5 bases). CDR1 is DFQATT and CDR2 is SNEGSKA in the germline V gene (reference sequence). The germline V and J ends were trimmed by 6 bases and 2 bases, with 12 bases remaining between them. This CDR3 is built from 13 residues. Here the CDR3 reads CSATGSYTDTQYF. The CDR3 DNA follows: TGCAGTGCCACGGGATCTTACACAGATACGCAGTATTTT.

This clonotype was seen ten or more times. CDR3 sequence (DNA): TGTGCCAGCTCAACAAACACCGGGGAGCTGTTTTTT. This gives the protein CASSTNTGELFF. The V and J genes are TRBV18 and TRBJ2-2; D gene unclear. CDR1 is KGHSH and CDR2 is LQKENI in the germline V gene. V gave up 5 bases and J gave up 2 bases, with 3 bases separating them. There are 12 residues in the CDR3.

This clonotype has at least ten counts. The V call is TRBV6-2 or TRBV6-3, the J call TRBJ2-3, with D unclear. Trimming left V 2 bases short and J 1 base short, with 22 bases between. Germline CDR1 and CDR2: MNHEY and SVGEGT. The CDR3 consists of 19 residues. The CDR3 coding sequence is TGTGCCAGCAGTTACCCCCACCGGATTGTGTACGCCCGCACAGATACGCAGTATTTT. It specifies CASSYPHRIVYARTDTQYF.

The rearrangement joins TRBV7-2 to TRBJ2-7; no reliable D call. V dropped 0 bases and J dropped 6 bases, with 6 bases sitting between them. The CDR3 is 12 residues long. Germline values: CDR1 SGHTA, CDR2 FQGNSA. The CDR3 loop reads CASSLAWGEQYF. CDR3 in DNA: TGTGCCAGCAGCTTAGCGTGGGGCGAGCAGTACTTC.

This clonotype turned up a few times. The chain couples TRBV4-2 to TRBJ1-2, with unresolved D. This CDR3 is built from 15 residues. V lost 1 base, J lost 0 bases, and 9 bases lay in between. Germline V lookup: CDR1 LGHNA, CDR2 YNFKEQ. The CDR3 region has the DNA TGTGCCAGCAGCCAAGGACAACCAGCTAACTATGGCTACACCTTC. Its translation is CASSQGQPANYGYTF.

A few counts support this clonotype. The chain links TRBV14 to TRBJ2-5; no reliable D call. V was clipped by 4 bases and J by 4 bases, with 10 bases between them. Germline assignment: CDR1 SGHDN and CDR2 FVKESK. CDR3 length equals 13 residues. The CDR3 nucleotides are TGTGCCAGCAGCCGGAACTGGGTAGAGACCCAGTACTTC. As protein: CASSRNWVETQYF.

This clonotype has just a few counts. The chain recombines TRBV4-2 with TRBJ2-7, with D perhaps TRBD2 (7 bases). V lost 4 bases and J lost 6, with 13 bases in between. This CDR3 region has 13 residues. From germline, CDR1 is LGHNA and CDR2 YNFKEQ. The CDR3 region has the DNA TGTGCCAGCAGCCGGCAAGGGGGGGGCGAGCAGTACTTC. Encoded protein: CASSRQGGGEQYF.

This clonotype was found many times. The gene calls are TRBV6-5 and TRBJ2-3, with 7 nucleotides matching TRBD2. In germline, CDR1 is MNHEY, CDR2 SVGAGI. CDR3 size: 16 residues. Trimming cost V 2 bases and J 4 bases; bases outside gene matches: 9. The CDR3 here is CASSYDRGRGSDTQYF. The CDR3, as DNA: TGTGCCAGCAGTTACGACCGGGGGAGGGGATCAGATACGCAGTATTTT.

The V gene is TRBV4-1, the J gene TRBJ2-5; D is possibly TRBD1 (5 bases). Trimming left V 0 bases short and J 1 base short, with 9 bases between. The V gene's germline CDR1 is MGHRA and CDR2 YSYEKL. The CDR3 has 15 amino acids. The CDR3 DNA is TGCGCCAGCAGCCAAGATTCGGACATCCAAGAGACCCAGTACTTC. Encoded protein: CASSQDSDIQETQYF.

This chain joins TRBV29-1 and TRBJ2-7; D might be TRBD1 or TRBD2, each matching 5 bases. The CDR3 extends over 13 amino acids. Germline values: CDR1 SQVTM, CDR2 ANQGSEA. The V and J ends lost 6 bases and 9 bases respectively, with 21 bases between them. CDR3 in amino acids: CSVAPGPYVGQYF. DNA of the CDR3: TGCAGCGTAGCACCGGGACCGTATGTAGGGCAGTACTTC.

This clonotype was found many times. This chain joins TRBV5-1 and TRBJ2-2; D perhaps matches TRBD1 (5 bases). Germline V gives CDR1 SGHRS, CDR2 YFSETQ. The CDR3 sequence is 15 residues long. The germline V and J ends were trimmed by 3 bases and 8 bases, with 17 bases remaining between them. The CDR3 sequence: CASSSMDTLVGELFF. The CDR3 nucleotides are TGCGCCAGCAGCTCCATGGACACCCTAGTGGGGGAGCTGTTTTTT. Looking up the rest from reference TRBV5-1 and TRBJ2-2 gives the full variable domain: KAGVTQTPRYLIKTRGQQVTLSCSPISGHRSVSWYQQTPGQGLQFLFEYFSETQRNKGNFPGRFSGRQFSNSRSEMNVSTLELGDSALYLCASSSMDTLVGELFFGEGSRLTVL.

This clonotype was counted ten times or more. The CDR3 bases are TGTGCCAGCAAGGGTGACAGAGATACGCAGTATTTT. It encodes CASKGDRDTQYF. The J gene is TRBJ2-3, the V gene TRBV6-1, with a tentative D call TRBD1 (5 bases). V lost 7 bases and J lost 5, with 10 bases in between. CDR3 length: 12 residues. Per germline, CDR1 MNHNS and CDR2 SASEGT.

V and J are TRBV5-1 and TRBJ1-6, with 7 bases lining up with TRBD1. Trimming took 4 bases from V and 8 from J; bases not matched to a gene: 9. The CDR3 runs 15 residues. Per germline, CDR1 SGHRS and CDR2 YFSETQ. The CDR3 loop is CASSQAETGYSPLHF. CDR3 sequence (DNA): TGCGCCAGCAGCCAAGCCGAGACAGGGTATTCACCCCTCCACTTT.

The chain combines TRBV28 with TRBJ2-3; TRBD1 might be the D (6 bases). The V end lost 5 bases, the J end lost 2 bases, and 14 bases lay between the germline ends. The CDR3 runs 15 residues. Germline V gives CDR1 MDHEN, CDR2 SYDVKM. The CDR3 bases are TGTGCCAGCAGTCTACAGGGATCCCACACAGATACGCAGTATTTT. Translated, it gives CASSLQGSHTDTQYF.

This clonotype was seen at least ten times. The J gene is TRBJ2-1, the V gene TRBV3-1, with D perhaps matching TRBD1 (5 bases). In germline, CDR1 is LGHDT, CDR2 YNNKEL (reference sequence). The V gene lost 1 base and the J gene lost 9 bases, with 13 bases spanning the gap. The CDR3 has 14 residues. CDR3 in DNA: TGTGCCAGCAGCCAAGGCAGGGTCCGGAGTGAGCAGTTCTTC. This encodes CASSQGRVRSEQFF.

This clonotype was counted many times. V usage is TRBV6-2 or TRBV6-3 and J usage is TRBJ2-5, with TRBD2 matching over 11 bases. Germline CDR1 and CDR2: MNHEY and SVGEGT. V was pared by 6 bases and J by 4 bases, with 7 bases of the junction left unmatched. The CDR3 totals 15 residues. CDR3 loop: CASRATSGIGETQYF. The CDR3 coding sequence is TGTGCCAGCAGGGCGACTAGCGGGATAGGAGAGACCCAGTACTTC.

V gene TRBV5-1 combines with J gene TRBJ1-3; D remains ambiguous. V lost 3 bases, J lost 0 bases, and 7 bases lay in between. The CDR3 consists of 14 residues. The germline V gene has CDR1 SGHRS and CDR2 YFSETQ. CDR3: CASSSAHSGNTIYF. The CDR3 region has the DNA TGCGCCAGCAGCTCGGCCCACTCTGGAAACACCATATATTTT.

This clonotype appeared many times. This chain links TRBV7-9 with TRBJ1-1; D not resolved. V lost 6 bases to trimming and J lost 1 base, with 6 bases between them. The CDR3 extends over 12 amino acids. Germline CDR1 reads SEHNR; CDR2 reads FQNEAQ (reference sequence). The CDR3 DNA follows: TGTGCCAGCAGGGGATGGAACACTGAAGCTTTCTTT. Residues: CASRGWNTEAFF.